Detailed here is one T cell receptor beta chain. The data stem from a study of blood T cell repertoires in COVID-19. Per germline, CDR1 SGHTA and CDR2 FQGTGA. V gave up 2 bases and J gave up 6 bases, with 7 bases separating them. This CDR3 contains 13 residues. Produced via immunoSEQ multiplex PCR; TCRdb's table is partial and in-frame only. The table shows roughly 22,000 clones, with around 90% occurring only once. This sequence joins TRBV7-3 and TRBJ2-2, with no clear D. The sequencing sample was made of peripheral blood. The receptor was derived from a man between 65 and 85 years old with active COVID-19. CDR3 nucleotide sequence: TGTGCCAGCAGCTTATTTGAGGCCGGGGAGCTGTTTTTT. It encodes CASSLFEAGELFF.